This entry lists 3 T cell receptor beta chains sequenced from one sample in a study of cytomegalovirus exposure and HLA in healthy donors (dated by TCRdb to about 2017). Library construction relied on the immunoSEQ multiplex PCR assay. TCRdb took over this immuneACCESS table, retaining in-frame rearrangements with V and J assigned. Such tables are incomplete; in checked studies, under half of the missing clones stem from an unresolved V gene, and the remainder is unexplained. Recorded for this sample are under 200,000 clones; around 90% of them occurred a single time. The top ten hold about 3% of the sample. Sequencing was done on a sample of PBMCs. Every receptor here comes from a woman younger than 35 in good health and CMV-seropositive.

This clone was counted once. The CDR3, as DNA: TGCAGCGCCAGGGACTTGGCTGGGGCCAACGTCCTGACTTTC. Protein sequence: CSARDLAGANVLTF. V gene TRBV29-1 combines with J gene TRBJ2-6, with a tentative D call TRBD2 (6 bases). CDR1 is SQVTM and CDR2 is ANQGSEA in the germline V gene. V lost 7 bases and J lost 2, with 12 bases in between. The CDR3 totals 14 residues.

CDR3 in DNA: TGTGCCAGCTCACTCCGGACAGGGCCTCGTATGAACACTGAAGCTTTCTTT. This sequence encodes CASSLRTGPRMNTEAFF. This sequence joins TRBV18 and TRBJ1-1, with 8 bases aligning to TRBD1. J gave up 0 bases and V 4 bases, and 10 bases lay outside the gene matches. The CDR3 has 17 amino acids. Germline CDR1 and CDR2: KGHSH and LQKENI.

The V and J genes are TRBV5-1 and TRBJ2-6, with a weak D call TRBD1 (6 bases). The CDR3 totals 15 residues. The V end was cut by 4 bases, the J end by 4 bases, with 12 bases between. The germline CDR1 and CDR2 sequences are SGHRS and YFSETQ. The CDR3 region has the DNA TGCGCCAGCAGCCCTACAGGGACAGGGGCCAACGTCCTGACTTTC. As protein: CASSPTGTGANVLTF.